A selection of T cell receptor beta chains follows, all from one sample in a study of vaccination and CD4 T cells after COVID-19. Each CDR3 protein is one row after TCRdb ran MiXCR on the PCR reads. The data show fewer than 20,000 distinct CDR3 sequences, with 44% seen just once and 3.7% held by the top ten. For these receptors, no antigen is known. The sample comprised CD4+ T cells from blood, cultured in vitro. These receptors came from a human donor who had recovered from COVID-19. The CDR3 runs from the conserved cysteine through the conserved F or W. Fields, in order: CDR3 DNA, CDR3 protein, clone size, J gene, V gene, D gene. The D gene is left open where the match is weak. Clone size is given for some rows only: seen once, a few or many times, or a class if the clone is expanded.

TGTGCCAGTAGTATTTCTAGCGGGTGGGGCGATGAGCGGTTCTTC | CASSISSGWGDERFF | . | TRBJ2-1 | TRBV19 | TRBD2
TGCAGTGCTAGAGATACTAGGGCCTACAATGAGCAGTTCTTC | CSARDTRAYNEQFF | . | TRBJ2-1 | TRBV20-1 | .
TGCAGTGCTCGATGGGGTAGCAGCGGGGAGCTGTTTTTT | CSARWGSSGELFF | medium-sized | TRBJ2-2 | TRBV20-1 | .
TGTGCCAGCAGTGCCCCCGGGAGGGCCTTCGACGAGCAGTACTTC | CASSAPGRAFDEQYF | . | TRBJ2-7 | TRBV25-1 | TRBD2
TGTGCCAGCAGCGGGGGGGGTAGCACAGATACGCAGTATTTT | CASSGGGSTDTQYF | . | TRBJ2-3 | TRBV6-1 | TRBD2
TGTGCCAGTAAAGGGCGCCAGGGGAACTATAGCAATCAGCCCCAGCATTTT | CASKGRQGNYSNQPQHF | medium-sized | TRBJ1-5 | TRBV19 | .
TGTGCCAGCAGCTCGCGGACCACAGATACGCAGTATTTT | CASSSRTTDTQYF | . | TRBJ2-3 | TRBV7-6 | .
TGCAGTGCTAGAGATTTCCAGGGTGCCTCCTACGAGCAGTACTTC | CSARDFQGASYEQYF | . | TRBJ2-7 | TRBV20-1 | .
TGCGCCAGCAGCTTGGGGACAGAGCAGTTCTTC | CASSLGTEQFF | . | TRBJ2-1 | TRBV5-1 | .
TGCAGTGCCCCTGTAGCGCCAGTCTATGAGCAGTTCTTC | CSAPVAPVYEQFF | . | TRBJ2-1 | TRBV20-1 | .
TGTGCCAGCAGCTCGGACAGGGGAGAAGAGACCCAGTACTTC | CASSSDRGEETQYF | . | TRBJ2-5 | TRBV7-9 | TRBD1
TGTGCCAGCAGCAACTCGCTCTTAGTGGGCATGAACACTGAAGCTTTCTTT | CASSNSLLVGMNTEAFF | . | TRBJ1-1 | TRBV21-1 | .
TGTGCCAGCAGGGTGACTAGCGGGAGCTCCTACGAGCAGTACTTC | CASRVTSGSSYEQYF | . | TRBJ2-7 | TRBV6-1 | TRBD2
TGCAGTGCCCCGGACGCCAATAATTCACCCCTCCACTTT | CSAPDANNSPLHF | . | TRBJ1-6 | TRBV20-1 | .
TGCAGTGCTAGAGAATCGGCAGCAATAGTCGGTTTGGGCAAAAACATTCAGTACTTC | CSARESAAIVGLGKNIQYF | medium-sized | TRBJ2-4 | TRBV20-1 | .
TGCAGTGCTAGGGGACTAGCGGGAGGTCTCCAAGAGACCCAGTACTTC | CSARGLAGGLQETQYF | few | TRBJ2-5 | TRBV20-1 | TRBD2
TGTGCCAGCAGCGTTCACCGGGACAGGGGCCCAGATACGCAGTATTTT | CASSVHRDRGPDTQYF | . | TRBJ2-3 | TRBV11-2 | TRBD1
TGCAGTGCTGGGACTTCTAGCTATGGCTACACCTTC | CSAGTSSYGYTF | . | TRBJ1-2 | TRBV20-1 | .
TGCAGTGCTAGGAATAGCGGGAGGGATACCTACGAGCAGTACTTC | CSARNSGRDTYEQYF | . | TRBJ2-7 | TRBV20-1 | TRBD2
TGTGCCAGCAGTTACGGCGGGAGTGTTATGTACGAGCAGTACTTC | CASSYGGSVMYEQYF | few | TRBJ2-7 | TRBV6-2/TRBV6-3 | TRBD2
TGTGCCAGCAGTTCGTACAGATACTACGAGCAGTACTTC | CASSSYRYYEQYF | few | TRBJ2-7 | TRBV6-5 | .
TGTGCCAGCACGACCAGGCAGACAGGGAACACTGAAGCTTTCTTT | CASTTRQTGNTEAFF | few | TRBJ1-1 | TRBV6-1 | .
TGTGCCAGCAGTGAAATAGGTGATACGCAGTATTTT | CASSEIGDTQYF | . | TRBJ2-3 | TRBV2 | .
TGTGCCAGCAGCTTTACAGGGGATTCACCCCTCCACTTT | CASSFTGDSPLHF | few | TRBJ1-6 | TRBV7-3 | TRBD1
TGTGCCAGCAGTGAAAGGGAGAACACTGAAGCTTTCTTT | CASSERENTEAFF | few | TRBJ1-1 | TRBV6-1 | .
TGTGCTAGCAGCTTAGGCGGGAATCTAGATGAGCAGTTCTTC | CASSLGGNLDEQFF | . | TRBJ2-1 | TRBV7-7 | .
TGCAGTGCTGGGGCGGCGAAGGGACTAGCGGAGGGCTTCTACGAGCAGTACTTC | CSAGAAKGLAEGFYEQYF | few | TRBJ2-7 | TRBV20-1 | TRBD2
TGTGCCACCAGCAGAGATTTTAGCGGGAGCCAGCAGTACTTC | CATSRDFSGSQQYF | few | TRBJ2-7 | TRBV15 | TRBD2
TGTGCCAGCAGCCAAAGATCCTTTGGGACACCCACCGGGGAGCTGTTTTTT | CASSQRSFGTPTGELFF | . | TRBJ2-2 | TRBV3-1 | .
TGCAGTACAGCTTCGGGACACCGGGATCAGCCCCAGCATTTT | CSTASGHRDQPQHF | . | TRBJ1-5 | TRBV20-1 | .
TGCAGTGCGACAGGGAGGTCCTACGAGCAGTACTTC | CSATGRSYEQYF | . | TRBJ2-7 | TRBV20-1 | .